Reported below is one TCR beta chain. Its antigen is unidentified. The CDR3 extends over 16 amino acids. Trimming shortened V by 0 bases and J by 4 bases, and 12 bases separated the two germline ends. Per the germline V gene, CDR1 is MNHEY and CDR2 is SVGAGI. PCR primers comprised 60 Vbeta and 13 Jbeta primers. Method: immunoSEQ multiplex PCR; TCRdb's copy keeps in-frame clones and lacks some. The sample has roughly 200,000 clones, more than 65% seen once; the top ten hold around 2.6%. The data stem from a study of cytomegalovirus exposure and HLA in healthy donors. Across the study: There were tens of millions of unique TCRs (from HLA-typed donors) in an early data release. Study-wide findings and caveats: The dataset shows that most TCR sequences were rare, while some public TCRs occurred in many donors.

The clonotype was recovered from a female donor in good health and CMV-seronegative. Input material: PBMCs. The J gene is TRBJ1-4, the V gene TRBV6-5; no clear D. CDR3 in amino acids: CASSYSFTASNEKLFF. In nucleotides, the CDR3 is TGTGCCAGCAGTTACTCGTTCACCGCGAGTAATGAAAAACTGTTTTTT.